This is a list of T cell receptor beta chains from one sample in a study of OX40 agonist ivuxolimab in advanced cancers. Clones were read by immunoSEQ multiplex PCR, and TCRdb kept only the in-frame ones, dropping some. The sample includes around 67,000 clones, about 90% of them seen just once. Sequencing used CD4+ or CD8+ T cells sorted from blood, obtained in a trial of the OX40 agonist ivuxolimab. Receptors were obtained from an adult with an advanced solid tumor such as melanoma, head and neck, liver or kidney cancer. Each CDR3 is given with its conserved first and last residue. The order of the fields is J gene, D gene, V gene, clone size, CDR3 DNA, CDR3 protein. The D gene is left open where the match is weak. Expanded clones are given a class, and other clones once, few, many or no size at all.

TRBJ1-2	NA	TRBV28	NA	TGTGCCAGCAGTTTCGTCATCCAGGTGGGTCCCTATGGCTACACCTTC	CASSFVIQVGPYGYTF
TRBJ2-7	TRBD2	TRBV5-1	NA	TGCGCCAGCGGGGCGGGAGTCTTCTCCCTCGAGCAGTACTTC	CASGAGVFSLEQYF
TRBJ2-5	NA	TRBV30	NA	TGTGCCTGGAGGGAATGGGACTCGCATGGGGGGGAGACCCAGTACTTC	CAWREWDSHGGETQYF
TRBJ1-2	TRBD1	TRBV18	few	TGTGCCAGCTCAAGGGACAGCGATCATGGCTACACCTTC	CASSRDSDHGYTF
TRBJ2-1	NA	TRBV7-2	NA	TGTGCCAGCAGCTTTCCGGGACCCAGAAGGGGTGAGCAGTTCTTC	CASSFPGPRRGEQFF
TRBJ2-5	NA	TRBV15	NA	TGTGCCACCAGCTGGGCCCTCGGGAGAGAGACCCAGTACTTC	CATSWALGRETQYF
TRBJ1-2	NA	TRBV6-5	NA	TGTGCCAGCAGGGTTGGGGGATATGGCTACACCTTC	CASRVGGYGYTF
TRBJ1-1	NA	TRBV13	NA	TGTGCCAGCAGCTTGAGGGACTTGCATAACACTGAAGCTTTCTTT	CASSLRDLHNTEAFF
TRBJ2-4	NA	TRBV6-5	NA	TGTGCCATCAGAACAATAGCCAAAAACATTCAGTACTTC	CAIRTIAKNIQYF
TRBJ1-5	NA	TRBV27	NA	TGTGCCAGCAGCTTAAAGGACAGTCCTAGCAATCAGCCCCAGCATTTT	CASSLKDSPSNQPQHF
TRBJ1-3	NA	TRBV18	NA	TGTGCCAGCTCACCAAGGGCAGGGTTGGAAGGAAACACCATATATTTT	CASSPRAGLEGNTIYF
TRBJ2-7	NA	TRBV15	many	TGTGCCACCAGCAGAGAGAGAGGACCCTACGAGCAGTACTTC	CATSRERGPYEQYF
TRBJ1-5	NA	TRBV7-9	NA	TGTGCCAGCAGTGAGGGGGTGGATCAGCCCCAGCATTTT	CASSEGVDQPQHF
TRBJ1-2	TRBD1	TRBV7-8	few	TGTGCCAGCAGCTTAGCTGAAGGGACAGGTGGCTACACCTTC	CASSLAEGTGGYTF
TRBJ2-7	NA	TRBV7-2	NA	TGTGCCAGCAGCGTGACAGGCTACGAGCAGTACTTC	CASSVTGYEQYF
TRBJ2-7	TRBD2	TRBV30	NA	TGTGCCTGGAGTAGGACTAGGACAAGCTACGAGCAGTACTTC	CAWSRTRTSYEQYF
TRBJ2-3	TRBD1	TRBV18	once	TGTGCCAGCTCACCGGACAGGGGACGTGAAGATACGCAGTATTTT	CASSPDRGREDTQYF
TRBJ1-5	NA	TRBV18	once	TGTGCCAGCTCCCCGCCGGGGGCAGGCAATCAGCCCCAGCATTTT	CASSPPGAGNQPQHF
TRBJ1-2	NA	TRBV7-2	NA	TGTGCCAGCAGCTTAGATCGACAAAGCCGCGACTATGGCTACACCTTC	CASSLDRQSRDYGYTF
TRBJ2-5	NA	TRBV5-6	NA	TGTGCCAGCAGCCGGACGGGCCTCCAAGAGACCCAGTACTTC	CASSRTGLQETQYF
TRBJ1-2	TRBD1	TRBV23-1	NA	TGCGCCAGCAGTCAATCGGGGACAGGGGGATCTAACTATGGCTACACCTTC	CASSQSGTGGSNYGYTF
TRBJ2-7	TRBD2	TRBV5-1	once	TGCGCCAGCAGCTGGGTTAGCGGGAGTTACGAGCAGTACTTC	CASSWVSGSYEQYF
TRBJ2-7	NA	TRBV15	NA	TGTGCCACCAGCAGAGGGCCGAGGCGGCCCTACGAGCAGTACTTC	CATSRGPRRPYEQYF